This is a list of T cell receptor beta chains from one sample in a study of blood T cell repertoires in COVID-19. Some clones are missing from TCRdb's copy, which holds only in-frame ones; the method was immunoSEQ multiplex PCR. The table shows approximately 280,000 clones, with 65% to 90% occurring only once. Sequenced material: peripheral blood. These receptors were collected from a man aged 50 to 59 with active or convalescent COVID-19. The CDR3 runs from the conserved cysteine through the conserved F or W. A D gene is named only where the DNA matches it firmly.

TRBD2 | TRBV2 | CASSEVAGGRETQYF
TRBD1 | TRBV3-1/TRBV3-2 | CASSQRTGAPPYEQYF
TRBD1 | TRBV18 | CASSPGGQARYEQYF
TRBD1 | TRBV7-2 | CATPPGDRGPGYGYTF
TRBD1 | TRBV18 | CASSPRGDRAHIQYF
TRBD1 | TRBV11-2 | CASSFLDRVGDEQYF
TRBD1 | TRBV5-4 | CASSFSPGTARYGYTF
- | TRBV27 | CASRGWTEDATNEKLFF
- | TRBV4-1 | CASNRLENTGELFF
- | TRBV6-5 | CASSWGHSSYEQYF
TRBD2 | TRBV18 | CASSPISGSVVGELFF
TRBD1 | TRBV19 | CASRGQGFNEKLFF
TRBD1 | TRBV6-6 | CASSPGQGWNPEAFF
- | TRBV6-2/TRBV6-3 | CASSSGLQGYGNTIYF
TRBD1 | TRBV29-1 | CSVEAGQSSYNEQFF
- | TRBV6-5 | CASSPSPGGYTF
TRBD1 | TRBV12-3/TRBV12-4 | CASSQGGYLGYTF
- | TRBV5-1 | CASSFGQHYGYTF
TRBD1 | TRBV5-6 | CASSALADRGLNEKLFF
TRBD2 | TRBV7-8 | CASSWGLAAYEQYF
TRBD1 | TRBV23-1 | CASSQFGTGVYEQYF
- | TRBV5-6 | CASSFLRSDQPQHF
- | TRBV18 | CASSPEAKQNIQYF
TRBD2 | TRBV9 | CASSVGGPAGGRSDTQYF
- | TRBV19 | CASSIRGVPSNYGYTF
TRBD2 | TRBV9 | CASSGAGGETQYF